These 30 T cell receptor beta chains were sequenced from one sample in a study of shared clonotypes between healthy human individuals. Method: immunoSEQ multiplex PCR; TCRdb's copy keeps in-frame clones and lacks some. The sample yields about 670,000 clones, roughly 78% seen once. What was sequenced was memory CD4+ T cells sorted from blood. Subset noted: CD45RA-negative fraction. These receptors were taken from a woman aged 25-40 years in good health.

This clone was picked up one time. The rearrangement uses TRBV4-2 and TRBJ2-3; TRBD2 matches at 10 bases. Per germline, CDR1 LGHNA and CDR2 YNFKEQ. CDR3 length: 17 residues. V shed 1 base and J 5 bases; nucleotides not matched to a gene: 9. The CDR3 bases are TGTGCCAGCAGCCAAGCACTAGCGGGAACCCTTGGAGATACGCAGTATTTT. Translation: CASSQALAGTLGDTQYF.

The chain carries TRBV27 and TRBJ1-4, with 7 bases matching TRBD1. Germline V gives CDR1 MNHEY, CDR2 SMNVEV (reference sequence). V lost 5 bases and J lost 8; bases outside the gene matches: 5. The CDR3 is made up of 13 amino acids. The CDR3 reads CASSRQDREKLFF. The CDR3, as DNA: TGTGCCAGCAGTCGGCAGGACAGGGAAAAACTGTTTTTT.

This chain joins TRBV19 and TRBJ1-1; D uncertain. CDR3 length equals 13 residues. Trimming shortened V by 7 bases and J by 5 bases, and 14 bases separated the two germline ends. Germline values: CDR1 LNHDA, CDR2 SQIVND (reference sequence). In nucleotides, the CDR3 is TGTGCCAGTATTAATACGGGAGGGACTGAAGCTTTCTTT. Translated, it gives CASINTGGTEAFF.

The rearrangement uses TRBV1 and TRBJ2-7; the D call in the table, TRBD2, was not verified against the DNA. TRBV1 is a listed pseudogene. The CDR3 sequence is 15 residues long. CDR3 sequence reads: CTSSQEASGTYEQYF. The CDR3, as DNA: TGCACCAGCAGCCAAGAGGCTAGCGGGACTTACGAGCAGTACTTC.

The chain recombines TRBV4-1 with TRBJ2-1; D may be TRBD1 or TRBD2 (5 bases each). The germline V gene has CDR1 MGHRA and CDR2 YSYEKL. V gave up 0 bases and J gave up 8 bases, with 20 bases separating them. The CDR3 is made up of 17 amino acids. CDR3 amino acids: CASSQDLRELKGDEQFF. The CDR3 DNA follows: TGCGCCAGCAGCCAAGATTTACGGGAATTAAAAGGGGATGAGCAGTTCTTC.

This clone was detected many times. The chain has TRBV7-8 and TRBJ2-2; no firm D call. Germline values: CDR1 SGHVS, CDR2 FQNEAQ. The CDR3 is 12 residues long. Trimming removed 5 bases from V and 5 bases from J, with 6 bases in between. The CDR3 DNA reads as TGTGCCAGCAGCCTCCAAACCGGGGAGCTGTTTTTT. Translated: CASSLQTGELFF.

This clone has more than one count but fewer than ten. The rearrangement links TRBV9 to TRBJ1-4; D gene unclear. V lost 0 bases to trimming and J lost 6 bases, with 9 bases between them. Germline values: CDR1 SGDLS, CDR2 YYNGEE. The CDR3 length is 14 residues. The CDR3 DNA reads TGTGCCAGCAGCGTAGGGGATTTGGATGAAAAACTGTTTTTT. Translation: CASSVGDLDEKLFF.

V and J are TRBV11-2 and TRBJ2-3; D is uncertain. The CDR3 spans 13 residues. Looked up from germline, CDR1 is SGHAT and CDR2 is FQNNGV. The V end lost 3 bases, the J end lost 3 bases, and 7 bases lay between the germline ends. The CDR3 nucleotides are TGTGCCAGCAGCTTCCCGGGTACAGATACGCAGTATTTT. Translating gives CASSFPGTDTQYF.

J is TRBJ1-3 and V is TRBV2, with 9 bases identical to TRBD1. The germline V gene encodes CDR1 SNHLY and CDR2 FYNNEI. The CDR3 has 16 amino acids. V gave up 7 bases and J gave up 2 bases; unmatched junction bases: 9. CDR3 in amino acids: CASTSTGGGPGNTIYF. CDR3 coding DNA: TGTGCCAGCACCTCTACAGGGGGCGGACCTGGAAACACCATATATTTT. Supplemented by reference TRBV2 and TRBJ1-3, the full variable domain reads EPEVTQTPSHQVTQMGQEVILRCVPISNHLYFYWYRQILGQKVEFLVSFYNNEISEKSEIFDDQFSVERPDGSNFTLKIRSTKLEDSAMYFCASTSTGGGPGNTIYFGEGSWLTVV.

The chain combines TRBV7-8 with TRBJ2-2; D gene uncertain. Trimming left V 5 bases short and J 6 bases short, with 7 bases between. The length of the CDR3 is 12 residues. In germline, CDR1 is SGHVS, CDR2 FQNEAQ. DNA for the CDR3: TGTGCCAGCAGCCTACGGGCCGGGGAGCTGTTTTTT. Amino acid sequence: CASSLRAGELFF.

This clone was recorded only once. V is TRBV11-1 and J is TRBJ1-2; D is unclear. The V end was cut by 3 bases, the J end by 4 bases, with 9 bases between. Germline assignment: CDR1 SGHAT and CDR2 FQDESV (reference sequence). This CDR3 is built from 13 residues. CDR3 amino acids: CASSLSASYGYTF. CDR3 bases: TGTGCCAGCAGCTTGTCAGCTTCCTATGGCTACACCTTC.

This chain connects TRBV10-3 to TRBJ2-3; TRBD2 matches 9 bases. The V segment lost 0 bases and the J segment 5 bases; nucleotides outside the gene matches: 9. Per germline, CDR1 ENHRY and CDR2 SYGVKD. The CDR3 loop spans 17 amino acids. The CDR3 nucleotides read TGTGCCATCAGTGAGTCAGGGGCGGGAGGGCCGGAAGATACGCAGTATTTT. Residues: CAISESGAGGPEDTQYF.

The chain links TRBV10-1 to TRBJ2-7; 7 positions agree with TRBD1. Germline values: CDR1 WNHNN, CDR2 SYGVQD (reference sequence). J gave up 6 bases and V 2 bases, and 13 bases lay outside the gene matches. This CDR3 has 16 residues. Here the CDR3 DNA reads TGCGCCAGCAGTGAGGGCCAAGGGGGCGCAATCTCCGAGCAGTACTTC. Encoded protein: CASSEGQGGAISEQYF.

This sequence joins TRBV5-1 and TRBJ1-2; D is possibly TRBD1 (5 bases). Trimming cost V 0 bases and J 3 bases, with 12 bases left between them. CDR3 length equals 15 residues. Germline assignment: CDR1 SGHRS and CDR2 YFSETQ. The DNA for the CDR3 is TGCGCCAGCAGCTTGGACCAGGGTTACTACTATGGCTACACCTTC. It yields the protein CASSLDQGYYYGYTF. Drawing the rest from reference TRBV5-1 and TRBJ1-2, the complete variable domain is KAGVTQTPRYLIKTRGQQVTLSCSPISGHRSVSWYQQTPGQGLQFLFEYFSETQRNKGNFPGRFSGRQFSNSRSEMNVSTLELGDSALYLCASSLDQGYYYGYTFGSGTRLTVV.

This clone showed up just a few times. The J gene is TRBJ2-3, the V gene TRBV5-4; 8 bases fit TRBD2. Unmatched junction bases numbered 9, after V lost 6 bases and J lost 3 bases. The CDR3 runs 15 residues. CDR1 and CDR2 (germline): SGHNT, YYREEE (reference sequence). For the CDR3, the DNA is TGTGCCAGCACCCCCGCCGGGAGGGCGACAGATACGCAGTATTTT. It codes for CASTPAGRATDTQYF.

The V gene is TRBV27, the J gene TRBJ2-6; D not resolved. The CDR3 extends over 16 amino acids. Germline values: CDR1 MNHEY, CDR2 SMNVEV (reference sequence). Between the trimmed V and J ends, which lost 3 bases and 1 base, there was a span of 10 bases. The CDR3 DNA is TGTGCCAGCAGTTTGACCCCCGCATCTGGGGCCAACGTCCTGACTTTC. Protein sequence: CASSLTPASGANVLTF.

For this clone: Other DNA sequences of this sample code for an identical CDR3. The chain employs TRBV5-1 and TRBJ2-7; 9 positions match TRBD1. The CDR3 consists of 15 residues. V was clipped by 2 bases and J by 6 bases; unmatched bases: 9. Per germline, CDR1 SGHRS and CDR2 YFSETQ. The CDR3 nucleotides read TGCGCCAGCAGCTTCTCACCGGGACAGGGTGGCGAGCAGTACTTC. Its translation: CASSFSPGQGGEQYF.

The chain couples TRBV6-6 to TRBJ2-7, with 9 bases lining up with TRBD2. CDR3 length: 16 amino acids. In germline, CDR1 is MNHNY, CDR2 SVGAGI (reference sequence). The V segment lost 6 bases and the J segment 2 bases; nucleotides outside the gene matches: 11. Here the CDR3 DNA reads TGTGCCAGCAGCACCACACTTGCGGGAGGGGCCTACGAGCAGTACTTC. It codes for CASSTTLAGGAYEQYF.

The chain couples TRBV19 to TRBJ2-7; weak D call: TRBD1 (6 bases). CDR1 is LNHDA, CDR2 SQIVND, per germline (reference sequence). CDR3 length: 13 amino acids. Trimming took off 5 bases at V and 4 bases at J, with 12 bases between the two ends. CDR3 in amino acids: CASSRTAVYEQYF. In nucleotides, the CDR3 is TGTGCCAGTAGTCGGACAGCCGTTTACGAGCAGTACTTC.

This rearrangement joins TRBV5-1 to TRBJ2-7; possibly TRBD1 for D (6 bases). V lost 2 bases, J lost 4 bases, and 16 bases lay in between. The length of the CDR3 is 15 residues. CDR1 is SGHRS, CDR2 YFSETQ, per germline. This chain's CDR3 is CASSFLQGTSYEQYF. As DNA, the CDR3 is TGCGCCAGCAGCTTCCTGCAGGGGACGTCTTACGAGCAGTACTTC.

The chain uses TRBV29-1 and TRBJ2-3, with D unclear. The CDR3 covers 12 residues. The V gene's germline CDR1 is SQVTM and CDR2 ANQGSEA. Trimming removed 3 bases at V and 2 bases at J, with 6 bases between. The CDR3 reads CSVDKDTDTQYF. Written as DNA, the CDR3 is TGCAGCGTTGACAAGGACACAGATACGCAGTATTTT.

V usage is TRBV5-4 and J usage is TRBJ2-7; 9 bases are a match to TRBD1. The CDR3 length is 17 residues. The germline V gene encodes CDR1 SGHNT and CDR2 YYREEE (reference sequence). The V segment lost 5 bases and the J segment 4 bases; nucleotides outside the gene matches: 16. The CDR3 region has the DNA TGTGCCAGCAGTTTTATTCCAACCGGGACAGGGAGGTACGAGCAGTACTTC. Protein: CASSFIPTGTGRYEQYF.

This clone occurred a few times. The J gene is TRBJ2-3, the V gene TRBV11-3, with TRBD2 matching 8 bases. J was trimmed by 5 bases and V by 5 bases; bases with no gene match: 6. This CDR3 is built from 14 residues. Per the germline V gene, CDR1 is SGHNT and CDR2 is YENEEA. The CDR3 coding sequence is TGTGCCAGCAGCCTTAGCGGGGACGTAGATACGCAGTATTTT. It yields the protein CASSLSGDVDTQYF.

Only a few counts were recorded for this clone. The genes are TRBV5-1 and TRBJ1-1, with 9 bases that match TRBD1. The CDR3 is made up of 14 amino acids. Germline CDR1 SGHRS, CDR2 YFSETQ. V shed 4 bases and J 3 bases; nucleotides not matched to a gene: 4. The CDR3: CASSPQGADTEAFF. The CDR3 DNA sequence: TGCGCCAGCAGCCCACAGGGGGCGGACACTGAAGCTTTCTTT.

This rearrangement joins TRBV30 to TRBJ2-5; the D is unclear. The CDR3 covers 16 residues. Germline V gives CDR1 GTSNPN, CDR2 SVGIG (reference sequence). Trimming removed 0 bases at V and 4 bases at J, with 18 bases between. The CDR3 nucleotides read TGTGCCTGGAGTGTAAGTTACGGGCCAGGCACAGAGACCCAGTACTTC. Translating it yields CAWSVSYGPGTETQYF.

This chain links TRBV2 with TRBJ1-4, with 8 bases fitting TRBD1. CDR1 and CDR2 from the germline V gene are SNHLY and FYNNEI. V was clipped by 8 bases and J by 5 bases; unmatched bases: 4. The CDR3 is 13 residues long. CDR3 sequence (DNA): TGTGCCAGCTCGGGACAGGAGAATGAAAAACTGTTTTTT. Translation: CASSGQENEKLFF.

The rearrangement joins TRBV30 to TRBJ2-7; TRBD2 matches at 8 bases. CDR1 is GTSNPN and CDR2 is SVGIG in the germline V gene (reference sequence). The V gene end was trimmed by 2 bases and the J gene end by 3 bases; junction bases not matched to a gene: 6. CDR3 size: 14 residues. CDR3 DNA: TGTGCCTGGAGTCGACTAGCGTCACACTACGAGCAGTACTTC. Residues: CAWSRLASHYEQYF.

Concerning this clone itself: Germline is not matched at one junction end, which may reflect a read error. The chain uses TRBV25-1 and TRBJ1-2; D unresolved. CDR1 and CDR2 from the germline V gene are MGHDK and SYGVNS. The CDR3 covers 12 residues. The CDR3 DNA reads TGTGCCAGCAGTGAATGGCGTGGTGGCGTGAATTTC. Its translation: CASSEWRGGVNF.

J is TRBJ2-5 and V is TRBV7-8; 8 bases are shared with TRBD1. The J call may be wrong; the DNA end is better matched by TRBJ2-7. This CDR3 comprises 21 residues. The V gene's germline CDR1 is SGHVS and CDR2 FQNEAQ. CDR3 nucleotide sequence: TGTGCCAGCAGCTTAGATGGTTTGGCCAGGGGGCTTCGAGAGCCCTCCTACGAGCAGTACTTC. Amino acids: CASSLDGLARGLREPSYEQYF.

A remark on this clone: Other DNA sequences in the sample encode the same CDR3. The rearrangement joins TRBV7-9 to TRBJ2-7; D is undetermined. The V end lost 3 bases, the J end lost 0 bases, and 3 bases lay between the germline ends. The CDR3 covers 12 residues. Germline V gene data show CDR1 as SEHNR and CDR2 as FQNEAQ (reference sequence). DNA for the CDR3: TGTGCCAGCAGCTTTGACTCCTACGAGCAGTACTTC. This translates into CASSFDSYEQYF.